These 32 T cell receptor beta chains were all obtained from the same sample, sequenced in a study of cytomegalovirus exposure and HLA in healthy donors. The primer mix had 60 Vbeta and 13 Jbeta primers. Only in-frame clones appear in the TCRdb table, and some are missing; sequencing was by immunoSEQ multiplex PCR. This sample carries 65,000 to 70,000 clones, approximately 77% of them seen once, and the ten largest clones take 7% to 9.5%. Source material: PBMCs. These receptors were obtained from a woman in her 30s in good health and CMV-seropositive.

The chain combines TRBV11-2 with TRBJ1-2; possibly TRBD1 for D (6 bases). Trimming removed 2 bases at V and 8 bases at J, with 12 bases between. The CDR3 consists of 13 residues. Germline-derived CDR1 and CDR2 are SGHAT and FQNNGV. The CDR3 here is CASSLKQGNGYTF. The CDR3 nucleotides read TGTGCCAGCAGCTTAAAGCAGGGGAACGGCTACACCTTC. Variable domain in full (rest from reference TRBV11-2 and TRBJ1-2): EAGVAQSPRYKIIEKRQSVAFWCNPISGHATLYWYQQILGQGPKLLIQFQNNGVVDDSQLPKDRFSAERLKGVDSTLKIQPAKLEDSAVYLCASSLKQGNGYTFGSGTRLTVV.

This clone was seen more than once but under ten times. The chain links TRBV2 to TRBJ2-3; TRBD2 is a possible D gene (6 bases). The germline V and J ends were trimmed by 0 bases and 10 bases, with 8 bases remaining between them. This CDR3 spans 12 amino acids. Germline-derived CDR1 and CDR2 are SNHLY and FYNNEI. The CDR3 bases are TGTGCCAGCAGTGAAGCGCCTAGCGCGCAGTATTTT. It encodes CASSEAPSAQYF.

The CDR3 bases are TGTGCCAGCAGCTTAACGGTGGGGGAGCTGTTTTTT. Translating gives CASSLTVGELFF. The chain couples TRBV7-2 to TRBJ2-2; the D is unclear. Germline CDR1 is SGHTA and CDR2 is FQGNSA. V was shortened by 2 bases and J by 8 bases, with 6 bases between the two germline ends. The CDR3 has 12 residues.

J is TRBJ1-5 and V is TRBV19; D remains unclear. In germline, CDR1 is LNHDA, CDR2 SQIVND (reference sequence). V lost 1 base, J lost 7 bases, and 17 bases lay in between. The CDR3 has 16 amino acids. CDR3 sequence: CASSIAPGGRRQPQHF. The CDR3 DNA follows: TGTGCCAGTAGTATAGCCCCCGGCGGGCGTCGACAGCCCCAGCATTTT.

For this clone: The sample holds other DNA sequences that translate to the same CDR3. The rearrangement joins TRBV29-1 to TRBJ2-3, with D possibly being TRBD2 (6 bases). V lost 6 bases and J 8 bases, leaving 24 bases between the germline ends. Germline V gives CDR1 SQVTM, CDR2 ANQGSEA. The CDR3 spans 15 residues. As DNA, the CDR3 is TGCAGCGTGGAGGCTCTATTAGCTGGGGGGTTTACGCAGTATTTT. Protein sequence: CSVEALLAGGFTQYF.

CDR3 loop: CASSRRGNEKLFF. The CDR3 DNA follows: TGTGCCAGCAGTAGAAGGGGTAATGAAAAACTGTTTTTT. This rearrangement joins TRBV2 to TRBJ1-4; perhaps TRBD1 as D (5 bases). Per the germline V gene, CDR1 is SNHLY and CDR2 is FYNNEI. The length of the CDR3 is 13 residues. The V end lost 5 bases, the J end lost 4 bases, and 8 bases lay between the germline ends.

The chain couples TRBV4-2 to TRBJ1-1; tentatively, D is TRBD1 (5 bases). The CDR3 loop spans 16 amino acids. V shed 0 bases and J shed 3 bases, with 14 bases lying between them. Germline V gives CDR1 LGHNA, CDR2 YNFKEQ. The CDR3 loop reads CASSQEGRTPHTEAFF. CDR3 coding DNA: TGTGCCAGCAGCCAAGAGGGGCGGACCCCACACACTGAAGCTTTCTTT.

The chain is built from TRBV4-3 and TRBJ1-2, with 7 bases aligning to TRBD1. The V segment lost 6 bases and the J segment 8 bases; nucleotides outside the gene matches: 12. Germline CDR1 reads LGHNA; CDR2 reads YSLEER. The CDR3 loop spans 14 amino acids. CDR3 region: CASRQKGAGRGYTF. The CDR3 DNA sequence: TGCGCCAGCAGGCAGAAGGGGGCAGGGAGGGGCTACACCTTC.

This sequence joins TRBV6-5 and TRBJ2-1; 12 bases map to TRBD2. CDR1 and CDR2 from the germline V gene are MNHEY and SVGAGI. J lost 9 bases, V lost 6 bases, and 6 bases had no gene match. The CDR3 sequence is 14 residues long. CDR3 sequence: CASSYGTSGLEQFF. CDR3 DNA: TGTGCCAGCAGCTACGGGACTAGCGGGCTTGAGCAGTTCTTC.

In DNA form, the CDR3 reads TGTGCCAGCAGCCAAGGACTAGCGGGAAGGGCCGGGGAGCTGTTTTTT. It translates to CASSQGLAGRAGELFF. The chain uses TRBV4-2 and TRBJ2-2; the match to TRBD2 covers 11 bases. Germline loops: CDR1 LGHNA, CDR2 YNFKEQ. Trimming at V came to 1 base and at J to 6 bases, leaving 4 bases not matched to a gene. This CDR3 region has 16 residues.

V is TRBV6-6 and J is TRBJ1-2; D is uncertain. This CDR3 has 15 amino acids. V was shortened by 8 bases and J by 4 bases, with 20 bases between the two germline ends. CDR1 and CDR2 (germline): MNHNY, SVGAGI (reference sequence). This chain's CDR3 is CASETPEGQAYGYTF. CDR3 bases: TGTGCCAGCGAGACACCAGAGGGTCAAGCCTATGGCTACACCTTC.

The V gene is TRBV4-1, the J gene TRBJ2-1; 10 bases line up with TRBD2. CDR1 and CDR2 (germline): MGHRA, YSYEKL. Trimming took 0 bases from V and 7 from J; bases not matched to a gene: 9. This CDR3 contains 17 residues. Written as DNA, the CDR3 is TGCGCCAGCAGCCAAGACCCGTCTAGCGGGAGTTGGAATGAGCAGTTCTTC. It translates to CASSQDPSSGSWNEQFF.

The rearrangement joins TRBV6-1 to TRBJ2-7, with 8 bases lining up with TRBD2. This CDR3 contains 15 residues. Germline lookup yields CDR1 MNHNS and CDR2 SASEGT. J gave up 6 bases and V 0 bases, and 7 bases lay outside the gene matches. The CDR3 protein is CASSEASGGRGEQYF. The CDR3 DNA sequence: TGTGCCAGCAGTGAAGCTTCGGGAGGGAGGGGCGAGCAGTACTTC.

This chain uses TRBV19 with TRBJ2-3; D is undetermined. This CDR3 region has 12 residues. CDR1 and CDR2 (germline): LNHDA, SQIVND (reference sequence). Trimming removed 3 bases from V and 5 bases from J, with 6 bases in between. CDR3 region: CASSIFGDTQYF. The CDR3 DNA reads as TGTGCCAGTAGTATTTTCGGAGATACGCAGTATTTT.

This chain links TRBV5-1 with TRBJ2-7; weak D call: TRBD2 (6 bases). The CDR3 is 13 residues long. Trimming left V 4 bases short and J 4 bases short, with 12 bases between. Germline values: CDR1 SGHRS, CDR2 YFSETQ. The CDR3 DNA follows: TGCGCCAGCAGCCCACTAGGAGGGTACGAGCAGTACTTC. It codes for CASSPLGGYEQYF.

The gene calls are TRBV7-2 and TRBJ1-4; a weak D match, TRBD1 (6 bases). CDR1 SGHTA and CDR2 FQGNSA come from the germline V gene. CDR3 length equals 15 residues. V was shortened by 4 bases and J by 8 bases, with 17 bases between the two germline ends. In DNA, the CDR3 is TGTGCCAGCAGCTCAAACGGACAGTCGTGGGAAAAACTGTTTTTT. Protein sequence: CASSSNGQSWEKLFF.

The gene calls are TRBV6-5 and TRBJ2-1; TRBD2 matches 9 bases. Germline V gene data show CDR1 as MNHEY and CDR2 as SVGAGI. The CDR3 totals 14 residues. V shed 9 bases, J shed 5 bases, and the junction held 8 bases outside the gene matches. The CDR3 region is CARLAGDAHNEQFF. The CDR3 DNA follows: TGTGCCAGATTAGCGGGGGACGCCCACAATGAGCAGTTCTTC.

This clone was observed a handful of times. This chain joins TRBV6-6 and TRBJ1-3; D gene ambiguous. The CDR3 consists of 15 residues. Germline V CDR1 and CDR2: MNHNY, SVGAGI (reference sequence). Trimming stripped 6 bases from V and 4 bases from J, with 16 bases between. The CDR3 coding sequence is TGTGCCAGCAGAGCCCCCGGGGAAGCGGGAAACACCATATATTTT. As protein: CASRAPGEAGNTIYF.

CDR3 bases: TGCGCCAGCAGCGGGGGGGGCAGGGCCTACGAGCAGTACTTC. It codes for CASSGGGRAYEQYF. The chain carries TRBV5-1 and TRBJ2-7; D perhaps matches TRBD2 (7 bases). CDR1 is SGHRS and CDR2 is YFSETQ in the germline V gene. The CDR3 sequence is 14 residues long. V was clipped by 4 bases and J by 2 bases, with 13 bases between them.

The CDR3 region has the DNA TGTGCCAGCAGTCCGGGGGGATCAGATACGCAGTATTTT. Translation gives CASSPGGSDTQYF. The chain links TRBV25-1 to TRBJ2-3; 7 bases are shared with TRBD2. The CDR3 extends over 13 amino acids. Losses at the gene ends were 5 bases for V and 4 bases for J; bases not matched to a gene: 3. From germline, CDR1 is MGHDK and CDR2 SYGVNS.

J is TRBJ2-1 and V is TRBV11-2; unclear D gene. Per the germline V gene, CDR1 is SGHAT and CDR2 is FQNNGV. This CDR3 has 12 residues. The germline V and J ends were trimmed by 5 bases and 1 base, with 3 bases remaining between them. CDR3 residues: CASSLSYNEQFF. CDR3 bases: TGTGCCAGCAGCCTATCCTACAATGAGCAGTTCTTC.

The rearrangement joins TRBV28 to TRBJ1-1; TRBD1 is a possible D gene (6 bases). V was clipped by 5 bases and J by 3 bases, with 13 bases between them. CDR3 length equals 14 residues. Germline values: CDR1 MDHEN, CDR2 SYDVKM. The CDR3 sequence is CASSSTGIYTEAFF. In DNA form, the CDR3 reads TGTGCCAGCAGTAGTACAGGGATATACACTGAAGCTTTCTTT.

J is TRBJ1-3 and V is TRBV27; D is uncertain. The ends were cut back, 5 bases at V and 4 bases at J, with 12 bases in the middle. This CDR3 is built from 14 residues. Germline CDR1 reads MNHEY; CDR2 reads SMNVEV (reference sequence). CDR3 nucleotide sequence: TGTGCCAGCAGTAGCGCGAGTTCCGGAAACACCATATATTTT. Protein sequence: CASSSASSGNTIYF.

The rearrangement links TRBV5-1 to TRBJ1-2, with D unclear. Per germline, CDR1 SGHRS and CDR2 YFSETQ. Trimming left V 0 bases short and J 8 bases short, with 17 bases between. The CDR3 covers 15 residues. The CDR3 protein is CASSLVGSYGGGYTF. CDR3 DNA: TGCGCCAGCAGCTTGGTCGGCTCCTACGGAGGGGGCTACACCTTC. Based on the CDR3 plus reference TRBV5-1 and TRBJ1-2, the full variable domain is KAGVTQTPRYLIKTRGQQVTLSCSPISGHRSVSWYQQTPGQGLQFLFEYFSETQRNKGNFPGRFSGRQFSNSRSEMNVSTLELGDSALYLCASSLVGSYGGGYTFGSGTRLTVV.

The chain links TRBV6-5 to TRBJ2-3; possible D gene TRBD1, 6 bases. CDR1 and CDR2 (germline): MNHEY, SVGAGI. The CDR3 has 14 amino acids. Trimming shortened V by 5 bases and J by 6 bases, and 15 bases separated the two germline ends. CDR3 DNA: TGTGCCAGCAGTCGGACAGCTATCAGGGATACGCAGTATTTT. Residues: CASSRTAIRDTQYF.

As for this clone: One end of the junction varies from germline; a read error may be responsible. This chain joins TRBV13 and TRBJ2-7, with TRBD1 as a possible D gene (6 bases). CDR3 length: 14 amino acids. Germline CDR1 reads PRHDT; CDR2 reads FYEKMQ (reference sequence). CDR3 in DNA: TGTGCCAGCAGCTTAGGACAGGGCTCCCACGAGCAGTACTTC. Translated, it gives CASSLGQGSHEQYF.

This sequence joins TRBV27 and TRBJ2-7, with 13 positions matching TRBD2. Unmatched junction bases numbered 6, after V lost 10 bases and J lost 3 bases. The germline CDR1 and CDR2 sequences are MNHEY and SMNVEV (reference sequence). The CDR3 is 14 residues long. The CDR3 region has the DNA TGTGCCACCAGAAGGACTAGCGGGAGCTACGAGCAGTACTTC. This sequence encodes CATRRTSGSYEQYF.

The chain employs TRBV7-8 and TRBJ2-3; 13 positions match TRBD2. The CDR3 extends over 15 amino acids. Per germline, CDR1 SGHVS and CDR2 FQNEAQ. V trimming: 6 bases; J trimming: 3 bases; junction bases outside the gene matches: 3. The CDR3 loop reads CASRLGLAGTDTQYF. The CDR3 coding sequence is TGTGCCAGCAGATTGGGACTAGCGGGGACAGATACGCAGTATTTT.

The chain has TRBV9 and TRBJ2-1; TRBD1 aligns across 8 bases. Unmatched junction bases numbered 20, after V lost 3 bases and J lost 9 bases. Germline assignment: CDR1 SGDLS and CDR2 YYNGEE. CDR3 length equals 18 residues. CDR3 DNA sequence: TGTGCCAGCAGCGCACGGCCAAGACAGGGGACCTTCGCCTCTGAGCAGTTCTTC. It codes for CASSARPRQGTFASEQFF.

The chain uses TRBV19 and TRBJ1-1; 8 nucleotides match TRBD1. Germline values: CDR1 LNHDA, CDR2 SQIVND (reference sequence). V dropped 5 bases and J dropped 4; count of bases not matched to a gene: 6. The length of the CDR3 is 14 residues. For the CDR3, the DNA is TGTGCCAGTAGTCTTTCTCAGGGGGCCACTGAAGCTTTCTTT. As protein: CASSLSQGATEAFF.

The chain employs TRBV9 and TRBJ2-3; possible D gene TRBD2, 5 bases. The CDR3 is made up of 16 amino acids. Germline CDR1 reads SGDLS; CDR2 reads YYNGEE. V was shortened by 0 bases and J by 1 base, with 12 bases between the two germline ends. The CDR3 DNA follows: TGTGCCAGCAGCGTAGGGGGTAGCGAGGGCACAGATACGCAGTATTTT. It is translated as CASSVGGSEGTDTQYF.

The chain couples TRBV30 to TRBJ2-3; D might be TRBD1 (6 bases). This CDR3 has 14 residues. CDR1 and CDR2 from the germline V gene are GTSNPN and SVGIG (reference sequence). The CDR3 bases are TGTGCTCGAAACCAGGGGCGCACCACAGATACGCAGTATTTT. Protein: CARNQGRTTDTQYF.